The 5 T cell receptor beta chains below come from one sample, sequenced in a study of radiotherapy plus CTLA-4 blockade in lung cancer. The protocol was immunoSEQ multiplex PCR, while the TCRdb copy is restricted to in-frame clones and leaves out a portion. The sample yields approximately 30,000 clones, 75% to 90% seen once. The input for sequencing was peripheral blood, taken from a patient treated with radiotherapy plus ipilimumab. Source of these receptors: a human donor with non-small cell lung cancer that progressed on radiotherapy plus ipilimumab.

The chain couples TRBV7-3 to TRBJ2-5; 7 bases fit TRBD1. The CDR3 is 14 residues long. Germline CDR1 reads SGHTA; CDR2 reads FQGTGA. V lost 3 bases to trimming and J lost 5 bases; unmatched junction nucleotides: 6. CDR3 DNA: TGTGCCAGCAGCTTGTCAGGGGGATCGGAGACCCAGTACTTC. Protein: CASSLSGGSETQYF.

The chain employs TRBV21-1 and TRBJ2-7; the table names TRBD2, a call not compared with the DNA. TRBV21-1 is shown as a pseudogene. The CDR3 totals 14 residues. The CDR3 DNA sequence: TGTGCCAGCAGCAAAGCGGGGGGGCGGGACGAGCAGTACTTC. Translation: CASSKAGGRDEQYF.

CDR3 residues: CASSDRGGYGYTF. The CDR3 coding sequence is TGCGCCAGCAGCGACCGGGGGGGATATGGCTACACCTTC. The rearrangement uses TRBV10-2 and TRBJ1-2, with D perhaps TRBD1 (5 bases). The germline CDR1 and CDR2 sequences are WSHSY and SAAADI. The CDR3 consists of 13 residues. V gave up 6 bases and J gave up 5 bases, with 13 bases separating them.

This chain joins TRBV27 and TRBJ2-1; 7 nucleotides line up with TRBD2. Germline CDR1 and CDR2: MNHEY and SMNVEV (reference sequence). V shed 4 bases and J 5 bases; nucleotides not matched to a gene: 5. This CDR3 is 14 amino acids long. The CDR3 DNA is TGTGCCAGCAGTTGGGGGGGAAGGAACAATGAGCAGTTCTTC. Translation gives CASSWGGRNNEQFF.

The rearrangement uses TRBV4-1 and TRBJ2-7, with 8 bases lining up with TRBD2. Trimming took 1 base from V and 7 from J; bases not matched to a gene: 6. This CDR3 has 14 residues. Germline values: CDR1 MGHRA, CDR2 YSYEKL. CDR3 region: CASSQAPGGREQYF. DNA of the CDR3: TGCGCCAGCAGCCAAGCGCCGGGGGGGAGGGAGCAGTACTTC.